Below are 22 T cell receptor beta chains sequenced from a single sample in a study of PD-1 blockade in classical Hodgkin lymphoma. Sample time point: cycle 4 day 1 (C4D1), after about 6 weeks of nivolumab. Relapse was seen in all patients after autologous stem cell transplantation, and brentuximab vedotin exposure was variable. Data came from immunoSEQ multiplex PCR; TCRdb stores just in-frame clones and leaves some out. The sample has some 93,000 clones, approximately 78% seen once; the top ten hold 9.4%. This specimen consisted of peripheral blood mononuclear cells (PBMCs), obtained before the fourth cycle of nivolumab. All receptors come from a human donor with classical Hodgkin lymphoma.

This clone was seen only once. The genes are TRBV5-6 and TRBJ2-1, with D uncertain. The V end lost 4 bases, the J end lost 2 bases, and 4 bases lay between the germline ends. CDR1 SGHDT and CDR2 YYEEEE come from the germline V gene. The CDR3 extends over 12 amino acids. CDR3 nucleotides: TGTGCCAGCAGCGCAGCCTACAATGAGCAGTTCTTC. This codes for CASSAAYNEQFF.

J is TRBJ1-1 and V is TRBV6-6, with 9 bases aligning to TRBD1. The CDR3 runs 15 residues. V lost 6 bases to trimming and J lost 5 bases; unmatched junction nucleotides: 10. The germline gives CDR1 MNHNY, CDR2 SVGAGI (reference sequence). CDR3 sequence (DNA): TGTGCCAGCAGCACCTGGAGGACAGGGGTGACTGAAGCTTTCTTT. This gives the protein CASSTWRTGVTEAFF.

This clone was seen a handful of times. This chain connects TRBV9 to TRBJ1-1; D is unresolved. Germline CDR1 is SGDLS and CDR2 is YYNGEE. The V and J ends lost 0 bases and 0 bases respectively, with 9 bases between them. The CDR3 spans 15 residues. CDR3 loop: CASSVAGRMNTEAFF. The DNA of the CDR3 is TGTGCCAGCAGCGTAGCGGGGAGGATGAACACTGAAGCTTTCTTT.

This chain links TRBV2 with TRBJ2-5, with D tentatively TRBD1 (6 bases). Germline V gene lookup returns CDR1 SNHLY and CDR2 FYNNEI. CDR3 length: 13 amino acids. V was shortened by 5 bases and J by 2 bases, with 9 bases between the two germline ends. CDR3 in DNA: TGTGCCAGCAGTACGGACAGTCAAGAGACCCAGTACTTC. Translating gives CASSTDSQETQYF.

The chain recombines TRBV27 with TRBJ2-1; TRBD2 might be the D (7 bases). V was cut by 3 bases and J by 8 bases, with 11 bases left in between. Germline-derived CDR1 and CDR2 are MNHEY and SMNVEV (reference sequence). The CDR3 sequence is 13 residues long. For the CDR3, the DNA is TGTGCCAGCAGTTTGGGGGGGCTGGATGAGCAGTTCTTC. Its translation is CASSLGGLDEQFF.

This chain connects TRBV19 to TRBJ2-3; D is possibly TRBD1 or TRBD2 (5 bases each). The CDR3 is made up of 16 amino acids. Germline V CDR1 and CDR2: LNHDA, SQIVND (reference sequence). V lost 6 bases, J lost 2 bases, and 18 bases lay in between. The CDR3 reads CASRPGPTPSTDTQYF. The CDR3 nucleotides read TGTGCCAGTAGACCGGGACCCACACCCTCCACAGATACGCAGTATTTT. Filled out from reference TRBV19 and TRBJ2-3, the complete variable domain reads DGGITQSPKYLFRKEGQNVTLSCEQNLNHDAMYWYRQDPGQGLRLIYYSQIVNDFQKGDIAEGYSVSREKKESFPLTVTSAQKNPTAFYLCASRPGPTPSTDTQYFGPGTRLTVL.

The CDR3 DNA sequence: TGTGCCAGCAGCTTAGGTAGGCCCGGGACAGGGCGTAATCAGCCCCAGCATTTT. It yields the protein CASSLGRPGTGRNQPQHF. This chain connects TRBV7-2 to TRBJ1-5; TRBD1 aligns across 9 bases. Germline loops: CDR1 SGHTA, CDR2 FQGNSA. V dropped 1 base and J dropped 4; count of bases not matched to a gene: 11. CDR3 size: 18 residues.

This clone came up a few times. The chain employs TRBV4-1 and TRBJ2-7, with 9 positions matching TRBD2. This CDR3 is built from 16 residues. With V trimmed by 4 bases and J by 3 bases, 10 bases remained unmatched. Germline V gene lookup returns CDR1 MGHRA and CDR2 YSYEKL. The chain's CDR3 is CASSPQGLAGRYEQYF. For the CDR3, the DNA is TGCGCCAGCAGCCCCCAAGGGCTAGCGGGACGCTACGAGCAGTACTTC.

This clone appeared a single time. The chain employs TRBV5-4 and TRBJ2-7; 9 bases map to TRBD1. CDR3 size: 14 residues. Germline loops: CDR1 SGHNT, CDR2 YYREEE (reference sequence). With V trimmed by 5 bases and J by 2 bases, 5 bases remained unmatched. The CDR3 bases are TGTGCCAGCAGACCTCGGGACAGGGCCTACGAGCAGTACTTC. Its protein product is CASRPRDRAYEQYF.

With regard to this clone: Its ends do not fully match the called genes, so a read error is possible. The J gene is TRBJ1-1, the V gene TRBV6-1, with 8 bases fitting TRBD1. Germline loops: CDR1 MNHNS, CDR2 SASEGT. There are 14 residues in the CDR3. CDR3 amino acids: CASSPDRANAEAFF. The DNA of the CDR3 is TGTGCCAGCAGTCCGGACAGGGCGAACGCTGAAGCTTTCTTT.

This rearrangement joins TRBV19 to TRBJ2-1, with D uncertain. The CDR3 has 15 residues. V gave up 5 bases and J gave up 3 bases, with 14 bases separating them. Germline V gene sequence: CDR1 LNHDA, CDR2 SQIVND (reference sequence). The CDR3 reads CASSQSDLGYNEQFF. Written as DNA, the CDR3 is TGTGCCAGTAGTCAGAGCGATTTGGGCTACAATGAGCAGTTCTTC.

This chain connects TRBV10-3 to TRBJ2-1; possibly TRBD2 for D (7 bases). From germline, CDR1 is ENHRY and CDR2 SYGVKD. Trimming removed 3 bases from V and 12 bases from J, with 18 bases in between. This CDR3 comprises 14 residues. CDR3 bases: TGTGCCATCAGTGACGGACTGGCGGGGGCTGGGCAGTTCTTC. Encoded protein: CAISDGLAGAGQFF.

The genes are TRBV23-1 and TRBJ2-7; D possibly uses TRBD1 or TRBD2 (5 bases each). TRBV23-1 is labeled an ORF, and its function is uncertain. The germline V and J ends were trimmed by 0 bases and 4 bases, with 13 bases remaining between them. The CDR3 is 15 amino acids. The CDR3 coding sequence is TGCGCCAGCAGTCAATCGCTCCCAGGGACGTACGAGCAGTACTTC. It codes for CASSQSLPGTYEQYF.

This clone was observed a handful of times. The chain combines TRBV25-1 with TRBJ2-7, with 11 nucleotides matching TRBD2. This CDR3 has 17 amino acids. Trimming removed 8 bases from V and 3 bases from J; junction bases left unmatched: 15. The germline V gene has CDR1 MGHDK and CDR2 SYGVNS. CDR3 DNA: TGTGCCAGCGCAACAGGGATCCCCGGACTAGCGGGCTACGAGCAGTACTTC. Its protein is CASATGIPGLAGYEQYF.

The chain is built from TRBV18 and TRBJ1-3; D is possibly TRBD1 (6 bases). The V gene's germline CDR1 is KGHSH and CDR2 LQKENI. The CDR3 covers 16 residues. V shed 6 bases and J shed 0 bases, with 15 bases lying between them. The CDR3 loop reads CASSFGQSSSGNTIYF. The CDR3 DNA reads as TGTGCCAGCTCGTTCGGACAGTCGAGCTCTGGAAACACCATATATTTT.

The chain uses TRBV7-9 and TRBJ2-5, with D maybe TRBD1 (6 bases). The CDR3 totals 14 residues. V was cut by 3 bases and J by 1 base, with 9 bases left in between. Germline V CDR1 and CDR2: SEHNR, FQNEAQ (reference sequence). The CDR3 loop reads CASSLQGLQETQYF. The CDR3 DNA reads TGTGCCAGCAGCTTGCAGGGGCTCCAAGAGACCCAGTACTTC.

The chain recombines TRBV2 with TRBJ1-2; TRBD1 matches at 10 bases. This CDR3 has 15 residues. From germline, CDR1 is SNHLY and CDR2 FYNNEI. Trimming removed 2 bases from V and 8 bases from J; junction bases left unmatched: 8. CDR3 coding DNA: TGTGCCAGCAGTGAATTATGGACAGGGGGGGACGGCTACACCTTC. Protein sequence: CASSELWTGGDGYTF. Full variable domain (outside the CDR3, taken from reference TRBV2 and TRBJ1-2): EPEVTQTPSHQVTQMGQEVILRCVPISNHLYFYWYRQILGQKVEFLVSFYNNEISEKSEIFDDQFSVERPDGSNFTLKIRSTKLEDSAMYFCASSELWTGGDGYTFGSGTRLTVV.

The chain is built from TRBV7-9 and TRBJ2-7; D gene uncertain. Trimming cost V 4 bases and J 4 bases, with 8 bases left between them. This CDR3 contains 12 residues. Germline V CDR1 and CDR2: SEHNR, FQNEAQ (reference sequence). CDR3 DNA: TGTGCCAGCAGCTCTCGGGCGTACGAGCAGTACTTC. This codes for CASSSRAYEQYF.

The V gene is TRBV7-9, the J gene TRBJ2-1; 7 bases agree with TRBD2. Germline V gene sequence: CDR1 SEHNR, CDR2 FQNEAQ (reference sequence). With 7 bases clipped from V and 6 bases from J, the junction kept 9 bases outside the gene matches. CDR3 length equals 14 residues. CDR3 residues: CASIPFAGVNEQFF. In DNA, the CDR3 is TGTGCCAGCATCCCTTTTGCGGGAGTCAATGAGCAGTTCTTC.

The rearrangement uses TRBV27 and TRBJ2-7; D is tentatively TRBD1 or TRBD2 (6 bases each). Germline-derived CDR1 and CDR2 are MNHEY and SMNVEV (reference sequence). Trimming shortened V by 2 bases and J by 0 bases, and 11 bases separated the two germline ends. This CDR3 has 15 residues. This chain's CDR3 is CASSLQGTSSYEQYF. The CDR3 region has the DNA TGTGCCAGCAGTTTACAGGGGACTTCCTCCTACGAGCAGTACTTC.

The genes are TRBV12-5 and TRBJ2-7; D gene unclear. CDR3 length: 12 amino acids. Germline V gives CDR1 LGHNT, CDR2 FRNRAP. With 3 bases removed from V and 6 bases from J, the gap between germline ends came to 9 bases. DNA of the CDR3: TGTGCTAGTGGTTTCGAGGTGGGCGAGCAGTACTTC. It yields the protein CASGFEVGEQYF.

The chain uses TRBV4-1 and TRBJ2-5; 8 nucleotides align to TRBD2. Germline V gene lookup returns CDR1 MGHRA and CDR2 YSYEKL. This CDR3 is 19 amino acids long. The V gene end was trimmed by 2 bases and the J gene end by 3 bases; junction bases not matched to a gene: 17. For the CDR3, the DNA is TGCGCCAGCAGCCAATCCCGACGGGGGCGGGAGGACCTCGAAGAGACCCAGTACTTC. Protein: CASSQSRRGREDLEETQYF.